This TCR beta chain was obtained from a study of shared clonotypes between healthy human individuals (dated by TCRdb to between 2020 and 2021). A note on the overall study: Three men and two women, aged 18 to 49 years, made up the cohort. For each donor, CD4 naive and CD4 memory were each given three plates, CD8 naive was given two plates, and CD8 memory was given one plate. To estimate repertoire size and how much clonotype sharing occurs between individuals, the study deeply sequenced the blood TCR repertoires of five or six healthy adults. Different laboratories and diverse techniques were used to prepare libraries and sequence TCR repertoires, to increase sequencing depth and limit assay-specific biases. Per donor, leukapheresis produced somewhere between about 0.8 and 9 billion PBMCs.

Overall study results and their limits: Compared with non-shared clonotypes, clonotypes shared by all four sorted-subset donors had higher generation probabilities. The genetic and exposure-history diversity represented was limited by the small number of donors. Pairwise subsampling indicated that sequencing depth was expected to affect the degree of clonotype sharing among donors. Naive subsets generally had larger estimated clonotype richness than memory subsets did. Even with the large sequencing depth, rarefaction of the sorted-subset datasets indicated that sequencing was incomplete. Roughly 5.2% of naive CD4, 3% to 4% of naive CD8, roughly 2.4% of memory CD4, and over 0.35% of memory CD8 clonotypes were shared across several donors. Only blood was sampled, and tissue TCR repertoires likely differ from those in blood.

CD8 naive samples were obtained by positive selection for CCR7 among CD45RO-negative cells, yielding a CD45RA+CCR7+ population from which TemRA cells were excluded. Healthy HIV-negative adults with no recently reported acute infections or vaccinations were included as donors. Only Caucasian adults living in Nashville, Tennessee, USA were represented among the donors. Blood was obtained by leukapheresis, after which PBMCs were separated by Ficoll-Histopaque density gradient centrifugation and cryopreserved in liquid nitrogen vapor phase. Analytical flow cytometry was used to check the purity and quantity of every magnetically sorted T cell population. Each sorted fraction had its genomic DNA isolated and then quantified by UV absorbance on a Nanodrop 2000c. According to the germline V gene, CDR1 reads LGHNA and CDR2 reads YSLEER. From its cysteine to its phenylalanine, the CDR3 spans 15 amino acids. The only DNA kept is the CDR3, 45 bases in frame from the first base. The V end loses 2 bases and the J end loses 6 bases, and a stretch of 14 bases separates them.

Of note for this clone: This clone's antigen is unknown. No qualities accompany the bases; no much larger clone lies one base away.

Using the deep immunoSEQ assay, TCR CDR3 regions were amplified from genomic DNA by multiplex PCR. For each cell subset, the extracted genomic DNA was distributed evenly across all wells of several immunoSEQ 96-well plates, and each plate served as one replicate. For sorted subsets, each replicate PCR was loaded with 150 to 250 ng genomic DNA, equivalent to approximately 33,000 T cell genomes. Purified libraries were quantified with a Qubit 3.0 fluorometer, sized on a Bioanalyzer 2100, and re-quantified with the KAPA Library Quantification kit. Every immunoSEQ 96-well plate was sequenced on a separate single-read 150-cycle Illumina NextSeq 550 flow cell. The study's own analysis went as follows. Because only junctional sequences without quality scores were contained in the immunoSEQ output, filtering matching that applied to full-length reads could not be performed. Sequences were annotated with PyIR, a Python wrapper for IgBLAST v1.9, and V/J genes and CDR3 were assigned using IMGT germline references. Reads with weak V/J assignments (E-value above 1e-6), missing CDR3, stop codons, out-of-frame junctions, or ambiguous translated residues were removed. V3J clonotypes were defined as sequences sharing the same inferred V gene, J gene, and CDR3 amino acid sequence. Percentage overlap between repertoires was computed as shared unique clonotypes divided by the size of the smaller repertoire. RTK rarefaction, the Chao1 estimator, and Recon v2.1 estimates of unobserved clonotypes were used to assess repertoire richness. Generation probabilities for all TCRbeta clonotypes obtained by the gDNA method from several donors were computed using OLGA. In TCRdb, the immuneACCESS table is reduced to in-frame sequences with V and J assigned. These tables do not hold every clone; where another copy was compared, an unresolved V gene accounts for under half, and the others remain unexplained. That table gives V, J and clone size, and the DNA gave D and trimming. For this sample the table gives fewer than 1 million clones, of which just over 95% were detected only once. Less than 0.25% of the sample goes to the ten largest clones.

The sample consisted of naive CD8+ T cells sorted from blood. In light of the paper, this sample's cell subset or site label describes: CD45RA+CCR7+. The rearrangement joined TRBV4-3 to TRBJ2-1; the D gene lacks a confident call. The receptor was isolated from a man aged 30 to 45 in good health. CDR3 protein: CASSQHIPGGNEQFF. The DNA is as follows: TGCGCCAGCAGCCAACATATCCCCGGCGGCAATGAGCAGTTCTTC.